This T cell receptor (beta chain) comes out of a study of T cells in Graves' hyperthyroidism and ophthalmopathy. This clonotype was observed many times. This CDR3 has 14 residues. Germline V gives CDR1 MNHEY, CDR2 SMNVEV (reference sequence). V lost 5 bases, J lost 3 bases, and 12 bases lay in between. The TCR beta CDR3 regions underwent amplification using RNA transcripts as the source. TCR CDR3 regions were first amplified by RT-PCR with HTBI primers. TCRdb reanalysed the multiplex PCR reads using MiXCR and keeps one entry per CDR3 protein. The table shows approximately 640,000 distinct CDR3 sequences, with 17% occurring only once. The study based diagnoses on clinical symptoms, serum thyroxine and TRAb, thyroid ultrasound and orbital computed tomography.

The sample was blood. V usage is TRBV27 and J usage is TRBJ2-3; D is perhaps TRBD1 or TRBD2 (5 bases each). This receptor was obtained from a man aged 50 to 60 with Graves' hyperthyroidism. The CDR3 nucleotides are TGTGCCAGCAGTCCCCGGGACCCTACAGATACGCAGTATTTT. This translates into CASSPRDPTDTQYF.